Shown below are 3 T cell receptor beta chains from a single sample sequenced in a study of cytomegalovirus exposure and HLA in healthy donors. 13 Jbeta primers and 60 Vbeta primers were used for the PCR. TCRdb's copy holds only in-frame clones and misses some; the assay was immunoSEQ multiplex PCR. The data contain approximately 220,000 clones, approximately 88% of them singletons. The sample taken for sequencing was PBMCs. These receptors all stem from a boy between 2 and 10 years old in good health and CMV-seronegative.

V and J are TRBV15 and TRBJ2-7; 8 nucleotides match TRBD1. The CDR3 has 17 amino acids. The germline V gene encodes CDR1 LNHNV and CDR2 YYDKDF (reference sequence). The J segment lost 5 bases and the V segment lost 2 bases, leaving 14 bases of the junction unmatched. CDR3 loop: CATSRIDGQGRYHEQYF. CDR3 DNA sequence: TGTGCCACCAGCAGAATCGATGGACAGGGTCGTTACCACGAGCAGTACTTC.

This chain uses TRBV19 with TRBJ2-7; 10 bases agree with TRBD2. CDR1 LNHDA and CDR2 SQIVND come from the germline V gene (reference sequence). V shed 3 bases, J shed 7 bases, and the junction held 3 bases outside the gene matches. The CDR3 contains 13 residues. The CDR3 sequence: CASSIGLAEEQYF. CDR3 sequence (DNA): TGTGCCAGTAGTATCGGACTAGCGGAGGAGCAGTACTTC.

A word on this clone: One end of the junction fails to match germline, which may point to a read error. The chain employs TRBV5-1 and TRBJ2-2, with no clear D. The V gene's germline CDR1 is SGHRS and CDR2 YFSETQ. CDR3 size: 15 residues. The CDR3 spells CASSLAQPNAGELFF. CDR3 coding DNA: TGCGCCAGCAGCTTGGCACAGCCGAACGCCGGGGAGCTGTTTTTT.